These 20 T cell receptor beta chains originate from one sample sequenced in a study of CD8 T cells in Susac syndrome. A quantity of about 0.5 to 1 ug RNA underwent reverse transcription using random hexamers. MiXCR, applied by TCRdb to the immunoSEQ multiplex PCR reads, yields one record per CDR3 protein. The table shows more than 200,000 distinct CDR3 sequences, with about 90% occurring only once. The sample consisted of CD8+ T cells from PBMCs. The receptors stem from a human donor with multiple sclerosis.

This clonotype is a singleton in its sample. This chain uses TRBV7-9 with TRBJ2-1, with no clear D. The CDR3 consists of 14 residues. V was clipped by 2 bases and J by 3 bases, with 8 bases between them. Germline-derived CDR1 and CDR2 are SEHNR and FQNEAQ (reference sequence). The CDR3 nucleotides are TGTGCCAGCAGCTTACCGGAAAACTACAATGAGCAGTTCTTC. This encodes CASSLPENYNEQFF.

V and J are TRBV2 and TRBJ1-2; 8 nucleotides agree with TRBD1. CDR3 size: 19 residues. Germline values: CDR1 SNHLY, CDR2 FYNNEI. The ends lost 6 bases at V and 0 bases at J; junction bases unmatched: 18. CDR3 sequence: CASSPPRDRWPGANYGYTF. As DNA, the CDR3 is TGTGCCAGCAGCCCCCCCCGGGACAGGTGGCCCGGAGCTAACTATGGCTACACCTTC.

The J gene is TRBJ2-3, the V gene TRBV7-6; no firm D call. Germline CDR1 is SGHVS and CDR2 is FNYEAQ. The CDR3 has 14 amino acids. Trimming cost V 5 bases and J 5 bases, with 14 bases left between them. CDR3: CASSADPELDTQYF. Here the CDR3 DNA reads TGTGCCAGCAGCGCCGACCCCGAATTAGATACGCAGTATTTT.

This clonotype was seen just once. CDR3 nucleotide sequence: TGCAGTGCTAGAGACCCAACGACAGGGGGGCCCGAGCAGTTCTTC. As protein: CSARDPTTGGPEQFF. V is TRBV20-1 and J is TRBJ2-1, with TRBD1 matching over 9 bases. The CDR3 is 15 amino acids. J lost 10 bases, V lost 0 bases, and 10 bases had no gene match. The germline V gene encodes CDR1 DFQATT and CDR2 SNEGSKA (reference sequence).

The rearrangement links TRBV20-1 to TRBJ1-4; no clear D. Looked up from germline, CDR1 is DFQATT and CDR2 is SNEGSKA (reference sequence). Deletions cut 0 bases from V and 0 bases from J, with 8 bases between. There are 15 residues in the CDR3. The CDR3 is CSARDIHATNEKLFF. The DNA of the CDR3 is TGCAGTGCTAGAGATATACACGCAACTAATGAAAAACTGTTTTTT.

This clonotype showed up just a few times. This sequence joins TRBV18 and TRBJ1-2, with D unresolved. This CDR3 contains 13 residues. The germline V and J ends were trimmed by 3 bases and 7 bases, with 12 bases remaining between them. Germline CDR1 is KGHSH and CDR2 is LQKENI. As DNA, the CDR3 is TGTGCCAGCTCACCCCGGGCCCGACTTGGCTACACCTTC. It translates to CASSPRARLGYTF.

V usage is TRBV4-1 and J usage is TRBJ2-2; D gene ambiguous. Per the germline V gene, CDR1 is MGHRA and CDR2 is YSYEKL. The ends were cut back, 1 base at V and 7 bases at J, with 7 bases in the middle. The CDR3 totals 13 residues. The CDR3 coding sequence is TGCGCCAGCAGCCAAGTATTAGGCGGGGAGCTGTTTTTT. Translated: CASSQVLGGELFF.

The CDR3 nucleotides read TGTGCCTGGAACCCGGACAGGCCTAGCACAGATACGCAGTATTTT. Translation gives CAWNPDRPSTDTQYF. The gene calls are TRBV30 and TRBJ2-3; 7 bases are a match to TRBD1. The CDR3 is made up of 15 amino acids. The germline V gene encodes CDR1 GTSNPN and CDR2 SVGIG (reference sequence). V shed 4 bases, J shed 0 bases, and the junction held 7 bases outside the gene matches.

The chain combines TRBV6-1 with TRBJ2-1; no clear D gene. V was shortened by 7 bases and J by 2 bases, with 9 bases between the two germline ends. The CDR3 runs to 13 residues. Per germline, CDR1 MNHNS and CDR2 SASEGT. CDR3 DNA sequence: TGTGCCAGCACAGACATGGCCTACAATGAGCAGTTCTTC. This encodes CASTDMAYNEQFF.

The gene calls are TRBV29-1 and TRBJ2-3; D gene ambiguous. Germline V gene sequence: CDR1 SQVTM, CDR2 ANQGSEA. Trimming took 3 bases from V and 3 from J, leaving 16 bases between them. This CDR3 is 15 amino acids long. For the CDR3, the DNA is TGCAGCGTTGACCAGTATAGCTTTGGGACAGATACGCAGTATTTT. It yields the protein CSVDQYSFGTDTQYF.

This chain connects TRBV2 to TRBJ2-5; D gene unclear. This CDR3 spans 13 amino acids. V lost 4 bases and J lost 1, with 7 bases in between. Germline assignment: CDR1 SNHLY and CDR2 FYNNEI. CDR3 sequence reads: CASSGAVQETQYF. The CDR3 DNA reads TGTGCCAGCAGTGGCGCAGTCCAAGAGACCCAGTACTTC.

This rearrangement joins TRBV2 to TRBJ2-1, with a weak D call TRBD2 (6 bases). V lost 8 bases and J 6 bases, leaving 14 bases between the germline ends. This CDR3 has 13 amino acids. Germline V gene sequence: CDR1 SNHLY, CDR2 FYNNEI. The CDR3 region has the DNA TGTGCCAGCGCGCGGGACTCGCTCAATGAGCAGTTCTTC. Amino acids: CASARDSLNEQFF.

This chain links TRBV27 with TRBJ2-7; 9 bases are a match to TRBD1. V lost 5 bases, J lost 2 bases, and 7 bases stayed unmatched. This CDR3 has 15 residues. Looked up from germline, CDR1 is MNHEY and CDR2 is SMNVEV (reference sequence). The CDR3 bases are TGTGCCAGCAGTGGACAGGGGCTCAGCCCCTACGAGCAGTACTTC. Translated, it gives CASSGQGLSPYEQYF.

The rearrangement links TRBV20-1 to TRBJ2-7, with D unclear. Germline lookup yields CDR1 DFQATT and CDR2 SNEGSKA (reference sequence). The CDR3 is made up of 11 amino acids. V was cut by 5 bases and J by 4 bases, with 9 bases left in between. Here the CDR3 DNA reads TGCAGTGCTCGTATTCAGTACGAGCAGTACTTC. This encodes CSARIQYEQYF.

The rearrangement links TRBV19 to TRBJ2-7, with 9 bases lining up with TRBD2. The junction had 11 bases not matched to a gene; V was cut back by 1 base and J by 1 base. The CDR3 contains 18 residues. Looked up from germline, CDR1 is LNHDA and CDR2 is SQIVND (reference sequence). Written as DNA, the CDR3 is TGTGCCAGTAGTATAGGTTTGACTAGCGGATCAATTTCCTACGAGCAGTACTTC. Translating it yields CASSIGLTSGSISYEQYF.

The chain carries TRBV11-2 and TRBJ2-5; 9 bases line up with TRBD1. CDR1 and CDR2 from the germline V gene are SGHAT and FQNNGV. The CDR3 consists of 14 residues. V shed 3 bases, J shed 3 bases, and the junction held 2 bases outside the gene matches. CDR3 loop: CASSLGTGKETQYF. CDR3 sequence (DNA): TGTGCCAGCAGCTTGGGGACAGGGAAAGAGACCCAGTACTTC.

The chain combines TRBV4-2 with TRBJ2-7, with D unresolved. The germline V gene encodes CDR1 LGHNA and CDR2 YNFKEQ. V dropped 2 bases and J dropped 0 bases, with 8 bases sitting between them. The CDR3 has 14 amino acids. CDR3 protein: CASSQPGDSYEQYF. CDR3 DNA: TGTGCCAGCAGCCAACCGGGCGACTCCTACGAGCAGTACTTC.

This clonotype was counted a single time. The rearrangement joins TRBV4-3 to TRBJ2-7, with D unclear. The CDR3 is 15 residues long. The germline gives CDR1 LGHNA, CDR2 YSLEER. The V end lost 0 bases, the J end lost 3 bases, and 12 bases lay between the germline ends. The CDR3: CASSQDSDMFYEQYF. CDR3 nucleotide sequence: TGCGCCAGCAGCCAAGATTCCGACATGTTCTACGAGCAGTACTTC.

CDR3 sequence: CASSLIRGAGISPLHF. The CDR3 nucleotides read TGTGCCAGCAGCCTGATTAGGGGGGCCGGGATTTCACCCCTCCACTTT. The chain carries TRBV7-2 and TRBJ1-6, with D tentatively TRBD1 (6 bases). The CDR3 totals 16 residues. Trimming took 5 bases from V and 9 from J, leaving 20 bases between them. Germline V CDR1 and CDR2: SGHTA, FQGNSA. The variable domain in full, completed from reference TRBV7-2 and TRBJ1-6, reads GAGVSQSPSNKVTEKGKDVELRCDPISGHTALYWYRQSLGQGLEFLIYFQGNSAPDKSGLPSDRFSAERTGGSVSTLTIQRTQQEDSAVYLCASSLIRGAGISPLHFGNGTRLTVT.

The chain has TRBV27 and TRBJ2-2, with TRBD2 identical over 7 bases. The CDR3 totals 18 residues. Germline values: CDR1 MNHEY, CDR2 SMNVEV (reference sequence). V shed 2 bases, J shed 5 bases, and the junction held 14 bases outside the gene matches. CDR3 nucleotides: TGTGCCAGCAGTTTAATGGCTAGCGGTCCCATGGGAACCGGGGAGCTGTTTTTT. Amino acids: CASSLMASGPMGTGELFF.